The 3 T cell receptor beta chains below were found in one sample sequenced in a study of beta chain features in type 1 diabetes. Study-level findings and limits: Type 1 diabetes patients had moderately but significantly shorter TCRB CDR3s in all four CD4+ subsets.

All of the isolated RNA was reverse transcribed, so expressed TCRB transcripts were sequenced. Data came from immunoSEQ multiplex PCR; TCRdb stores just in-frame clones and leaves some out. Seen here are a few hundred thousand clones, roughly 13% observed once, and the top ten hold around 0.016%. The antigens for these receptors are not known. Sample: naive CD4+ T cells from blood. These TCRs come from a woman in her late teens or twenties with type 1 diabetes.

This clone turned up a few times. This sequence joins TRBV30 and TRBJ2-1, with 8 bases identical to TRBD2. J was trimmed by 9 bases and V by 3 bases; bases with no gene match: 10. The CDR3 is made up of 14 amino acids. The V gene's germline CDR1 is GTSNPN and CDR2 SVGIG (reference sequence). The CDR3 is CAWRRAGVVSEQFF. The CDR3 DNA sequence: TGTGCCTGGAGGAGAGCGGGAGTGGTGAGTGAGCAGTTCTTC. The entire variable domain, with the rest obtained from reference TRBV30 and TRBJ2-1, is as follows: SQTIHQWPATLVQPVGSPLSLECTVEGTSNPNLYWYRQAAGRGLQLLFYSVGIGQISSEVPQNLSASRPQDRQFILSSKKLLLSDSGFYLCAWRRAGVVSEQFFGPGTRLTVL.

V and J are TRBV27 and TRBJ2-7; 8 bases align to TRBD2. Germline CDR1 reads MNHEY; CDR2 reads SMNVEV (reference sequence). This CDR3 region has 14 residues. The ends lost 2 bases at V and 5 bases at J; junction bases unmatched: 5. The DNA for the CDR3 is TGTGCCAGCAGTTTAGTAAGCGGGAGAGACGAGCAGTACTTC. Translated, it gives CASSLVSGRDEQYF.

This clone was seen a handful of times. V is TRBV29-1 and J is TRBJ2-3; 7 positions agree with TRBD1. The CDR3 has 17 amino acids. CDR1 and CDR2 (germline): SQVTM, ANQGSEA. With 4 bases clipped from V and 0 bases from J, the junction kept 13 bases outside the gene matches. The CDR3 nucleotides are TGCAGCGTTGCACCACTAAAAGGGGGCTTGAGCACAGATACGCAGTATTTT. It translates to CSVAPLKGGLSTDTQYF.